Presented here are 23 T cell receptor beta chains from one specimen sequenced in a study of molecular identifiers for immune sequencing clone quantification. TCRdb independently ran MiXCR on the PCR reads; one entry per CDR3 protein. This sample has about 40,000 distinct CDR3 sequences, with about 24% found just once. The source material was naive CD8+ T cells from blood, with Jurkat cell RNA spiked in. Subset indicated: FACS-sorted CD8+CD4-CCR7+CD45RA+ naive T cells. These receptors came from a human donor in good health. Some libraries in this study had Jurkat cell RNA spiked in.

This sequence joins TRBV2 and TRBJ2-5; D is perhaps TRBD1 (5 bases). V lost 0 bases and J 1 base, leaving 12 bases between the germline ends. Germline V gene data show CDR1 as SNHLY and CDR2 as FYNNEI. This CDR3 region has 16 residues. This CDR3 is CASSEALGQGQETQYF. Written as DNA, the CDR3 is TGTGCCAGCAGTGAAGCGCTTGGGCAGGGCCAAGAGACCCAGTACTTC.

On this clonotype itself: The conserved phenylalanine or tryptophan normally closing the CDR3 is absent here, so this likely arose from a read error. The DNA is left out, because the CDR3 cannot be placed on it with certainty; the CDR3 is given as TCRdb lists it. The chain is built from TRBV21-1 and TRBJ2-5. TRBV21-1 is labeled a pseudogene. Ends included, the CDR3 has 11 residues. The CDR3 reads CASSKTETQNY.

This clonotype was picked up many times. This sequence joins TRBV6-6 and TRBJ2-3; 10 nucleotides match TRBD2. V shed 2 bases and J 1 base; nucleotides not matched to a gene: 12. The CDR3 has 19 residues. CDR1 is MNHNY, CDR2 SVGAGI, per germline (reference sequence). The CDR3 DNA reads as TGTGCCAGCAGTTACCGGCTAGCGGGGGCCCCTACGGGCACAGATACGCAGTATTTT. Translated: CASSYRLAGAPTGTDTQYF.

This clonotype appeared many times. J is TRBJ2-7 and V is TRBV6-5; TRBD2 aligns across 7 bases. V trimming: 6 bases; J trimming: 7 bases; junction bases outside the gene matches: 12. There are 14 residues in the CDR3. Looked up from germline, CDR1 is MNHEY and CDR2 is SVGAGI. The CDR3 sequence is CASSYGLGAYEQYF. The CDR3 bases are TGTGCCAGCAGCTACGGACTAGGGGCGTATGAGCAGTACTTC.

This clonotype was seen at least ten times. This sequence joins TRBV9 and TRBJ2-2; D not certain. V gave up 0 bases and J gave up 4 bases, with 10 bases separating them. Germline CDR1 SGDLS, CDR2 YYNGEE. The CDR3 contains 15 residues. This chain's CDR3 is CASSVGSTPTGELFF. The CDR3 DNA reads TGTGCCAGCAGCGTAGGTTCAACCCCCACCGGGGAGCTGTTTTTT.

The chain employs TRBV28 and TRBJ1-1, with D perhaps matching TRBD1 (5 bases). From germline, CDR1 is MDHEN and CDR2 SYDVKM. There are 14 residues in the CDR3. V gave up 1 base and J gave up 1 base, with 7 bases separating them. The CDR3 DNA follows: TGTGCCAGCAGTTTATTCGGGGGGAACACTGAAGCTTTCTTT. Its protein product is CASSLFGGNTEAFF.

In regard to this clonotype: With a much larger clone just one base away, this may be a read error. The chain employs TRBV11-2 and TRBJ2-3; D is undetermined. This CDR3 contains 14 residues. Looked up from germline, CDR1 is SGHAT and CDR2 is FQNNGV. V was pared by 5 bases and J by 0 bases, with 9 bases between. CDR3 in amino acids: CASSIVASTDTQYF. Written as DNA, the CDR3 is TGTGCCAGCAGCATAGTGGCAAGCACAGATACGCAGTATTTT.

This clonotype came up many times. The rearrangement joins TRBV3-1 to TRBJ2-3, with D possibly TRBD1 on 5 matching bases. The germline CDR1 and CDR2 sequences are LGHDT and YNNKEL (reference sequence). CDR3 length equals 17 residues. Trimming shortened V by 4 bases and J by 2 bases, and 19 bases separated the two germline ends. For the CDR3, the DNA is TGTGCCAGCAGCCGGGCCTTCCCGGACACATTCACAGATACGCAGTATTTT. Translation gives CASSRAFPDTFTDTQYF.

Concerning this clonotype itself: Given a much more abundant clone one base away, this may be a read error. CDR3 in DNA: TGTGCCAGCAGCGTTAGCGGCCTAACCAAAAACATTCAGTACTTC. It specifies CASSVSGLTKNIQYF. This chain uses TRBV9 with TRBJ2-4; possibly TRBD2 for D (6 bases). CDR1 SGDLS and CDR2 YYNGEE come from the germline V gene. The CDR3 covers 15 residues. Trimming removed 2 bases from V and 2 bases from J, with 11 bases in between.

At least ten counts were recorded for this clonotype. This CDR3 is CASSLGTGRYEAFF. In nucleotides, the CDR3 is TGTGCCAGCAGCTTAGGGACAGGCAGATATGAAGCTTTCTTT. The rearrangement links TRBV5-6 to TRBJ1-1; 8 nucleotides agree with TRBD1. Germline V gene lookup returns CDR1 SGHDT and CDR2 YYEEEE. Unmatched junction bases numbered 7, after V lost 2 bases and J lost 7 bases. CDR3 length equals 14 residues.

This clonotype was observed a few times. This rearrangement joins TRBV3-1 to TRBJ2-3; D is ambiguous. V lost 1 base and J lost 0, with 5 bases in between. Per germline, CDR1 LGHDT and CDR2 YNNKEL (reference sequence). The CDR3 totals 14 residues. CDR3 sequence reads: CASSQGWSTDTQYF. CDR3 coding DNA: TGTGCCAGCAGCCAAGGATGGAGCACAGATACGCAGTATTTT.

This clonotype came up a few times. The J gene is TRBJ1-5, the V gene TRBV27, with D uncertain. The V gene's germline CDR1 is MNHEY and CDR2 SMNVEV (reference sequence). This CDR3 has 16 amino acids. V was cut by 0 bases and J by 0 bases, with 9 bases left in between. The CDR3 sequence: CASSLSGQNSNQPQHF. DNA of the CDR3: TGTGCCAGCAGTTTATCAGGGCAGAATAGCAATCAGCCCCAGCATTTT.

There are many counts of this clonotype. V and J are TRBV7-9 and TRBJ1-4, with 9 bases aligning to TRBD1. The ends lost 3 bases at V and 6 bases at J; junction bases unmatched: 5. Germline CDR1 and CDR2: SEHNR and FQNEAQ (reference sequence). The CDR3 is 15 residues long. The DNA of the CDR3 is TGTGCCAGCAGCTTGGCGGGGACAGGGTATGAAAAACTGTTTTTT. This gives the protein CASSLAGTGYEKLFF.

The chain is built from TRBV10-3 and TRBJ2-7; no clear D. The CDR3 has 16 amino acids. Deletions cut 2 bases from V and 2 bases from J, with 16 bases between. Germline lookup yields CDR1 ENHRY and CDR2 SYGVKD. CDR3 protein: CAISEPTQFATYEQYF. The DNA of the CDR3 is TGTGCCATCAGTGAGCCGACACAGTTTGCTACCTACGAGCAGTACTTC.

Comments on this clonotype: This may stem from a read error, because a much larger clone lies one nucleotide away. This chain links TRBV7-6 with TRBJ2-7; no reliable D call. Germline V lookup: CDR1 SGHVS, CDR2 FNYEAQ. Trimming removed 1 base at V and 5 bases at J, with 12 bases between. This CDR3 contains 14 residues. CDR3 sequence reads: CASSLGPGSNEQYF. DNA for the CDR3: TGTGCCAGCAGCTTAGGTCCAGGATCCAACGAGCAGTACTTC.

The chain employs TRBV19 and TRBJ2-4; D is unclear. Trimming removed 0 bases at V and 7 bases at J, with 10 bases between. CDR3 length equals 14 residues. Germline V CDR1 and CDR2: LNHDA, SQIVND (reference sequence). CDR3 sequence: CASSIDSIGNIQYF. DNA of the CDR3: TGTGCCAGTAGTATAGATTCTATCGGCAACATTCAGTACTTC.

As to this clonotype: One end of the junction varies from germline; a read error may be responsible. This chain joins TRBV19 and TRBJ2-5; the match to TRBD1 covers 8 bases. The CDR3 extends over 15 amino acids. Germline V gene lookup returns CDR1 LNHDA and CDR2 SQIVND (reference sequence). Here the CDR3 reads CASKRTGRFQEPQYF. DNA of the CDR3: TGTGCCAGTAAGCGGACAGGGCGTTTCCAAGAGCCCCAGTACTTC.

This clonotype was found many times. The V gene is TRBV7-9, the J gene TRBJ2-4; 9 nucleotides agree with TRBD1. The CDR3 runs 17 residues. V was clipped by 4 bases and J by 1 base; unmatched bases: 8. Germline V lookup: CDR1 SEHNR, CDR2 FQNEAQ (reference sequence). This CDR3 is CASSSLGGQGAKNIQYF. The CDR3 nucleotides read TGTGCCAGCAGCTCACTTGGGGGACAGGGCGCCAAAAACATTCAGTACTTC.

Worth noting for this clonotype: This may come from a read error, since a much larger clone is one base off. The V and J genes are TRBV29-1 and TRBJ2-3; 7 nucleotides agree with TRBD2. Germline trimming cut 6 bases from V and 5 bases from J; bases unmatched to any gene: 11. The CDR3 has 14 amino acids. Germline loops: CDR1 SQVTM, CDR2 ANQGSEA. CDR3 DNA: TGCAGCGTGGGACGAGCGGGGCCTTTAGATACGCAGTATTTT. Protein product: CSVGRAGPLDTQYF.

This clonotype has a count of ten or more. The chain is built from TRBV5-5 and TRBJ2-5; TRBD2 matches at 7 bases. CDR3 length: 19 amino acids. From germline, CDR1 is SGHKS and CDR2 YYEKEE (reference sequence). J lost 0 bases, V lost 0 bases, and 14 bases had no gene match. This CDR3 is CASSLAEGAGTTYQETQYF. CDR3 bases: TGTGCCAGCAGCTTGGCCGAGGGAGCGGGGACCACGTACCAAGAGACCCAGTACTTC.

A note on this clonotype: A much larger clone differs by one base, so this may be a read error. The chain links TRBV20-1 to TRBJ2-5; D possibly corresponds to TRBD1 (6 bases). The germline V and J ends were trimmed by 3 bases and 2 bases, with 10 bases remaining between them. Germline assignment: CDR1 DFQATT and CDR2 SNEGSKA (reference sequence). The CDR3 consists of 13 residues. The CDR3 DNA is TGCAGTGCTAGCTATGACAGGCAAGAGACCCAGTACTTC. Translated, it gives CSASYDRQETQYF.

This clonotype was seen repeatedly, ten times or more. The chain links TRBV6-1 to TRBJ2-4; D call uncertain. V was shortened by 6 bases and J by 5 bases, with 14 bases between the two germline ends. Germline V gene lookup returns CDR1 MNHNS and CDR2 SASEGT. The CDR3 contains 14 residues. This CDR3 reads CASRGWGVENIQYF. The CDR3, as DNA: TGTGCCAGCAGGGGTTGGGGTGTTGAAAACATTCAGTACTTC.

This clonotype has a count of ten or more. The genes are TRBV27 and TRBJ2-3; 7 positions agree with TRBD1. The CDR3 loop spans 16 amino acids. Germline lookup yields CDR1 MNHEY and CDR2 SMNVEV (reference sequence). V shed 6 bases, J shed 0 bases, and the junction held 9 bases outside the gene matches. The CDR3 loop is CASRLMGTASTDTQYF. In DNA form, the CDR3 reads TGTGCCAGCAGACTGATGGGGACAGCAAGCACAGATACGCAGTATTTT.